The 28 T cell receptor beta chains in this list originate from one sample, sequenced in a study of post-analysis software for immune sequencing data. These receptors have no known antigen. Study results and caveats: About five TRBV segments appeared more often in patients than in controls, and TRBV5-6, TRBV5-1 and TRBV20-1 were among these.

Built from TCR beta cDNA, the libraries had unique molecular identifiers in them. One entry per CDR3 protein results from TCRdb running MiXCR on the PCR reads. Of fewer than 850,000 distinct CDR3 sequences listed, 25% to 30% are singletons. Input material: blood. These receptors were collected from a girl aged 10 to 17 with multiple sclerosis.

This clonotype was observed a single time. The genes are TRBV28 and TRBJ1-1, with TRBD1 matching 9 bases. The CDR3 loop spans 12 amino acids. The V gene's germline CDR1 is MDHEN and CDR2 SYDVKM. V shed 5 bases, J shed 13 bases, and the junction held 8 bases outside the gene matches. CDR3 region: CASSTWTGDGFF. The CDR3 nucleotides read TGTGCCAGCAGTACTTGGACAGGGGACGGTTTCTTT.

The J gene is TRBJ1-1, the V gene TRBV14; D is uncertain. V gave up 3 bases and J gave up 1 base, with 9 bases separating them. Germline V lookup: CDR1 SGHDN, CDR2 FVKESK. The CDR3 totals 14 residues. CDR3 loop: CASSHEFGNTEAFF. CDR3 DNA sequence: TGTGCCAGCAGCCACGAGTTCGGGAACACTGAAGCTTTCTTT. The full variable domain, its missing parts supplied by reference TRBV14 and TRBJ1-1, is EAGVTQFPSHSVIEKGQTVTLRCDPISGHDNLYWYRRVMGKEIKFLLHFVKESKQDESGMPNNRFLAERTGGTYSTLKVQPAELEDSGVYFCASSHEFGNTEAFFGQGTRLTVV.

This clonotype has only a few counts. The genes are TRBV9 and TRBJ1-2; the D gene is possibly TRBD1 (5 bases). The CDR3 is made up of 12 amino acids. Trimming removed 7 bases at V and 2 bases at J, with 9 bases between. The germline V gene encodes CDR1 SGDLS and CDR2 YYNGEE. CDR3 in amino acids: CASLRDNYGYTF. Here the CDR3 DNA reads TGTGCCAGCCTCAGGGACAACTATGGCTACACCTTC.

This clonotype appeared a few times. The chain recombines TRBV7-2 with TRBJ2-4, with D possibly TRBD2 on 6 matching bases. Germline loops: CDR1 SGHTA, CDR2 FQGNSA. The CDR3 spans 17 residues. Trimming shortened V by 6 bases and J by 1 base, and 19 bases separated the two germline ends. The CDR3 reads CASSPSGPLGAKNIQYF. As DNA, the CDR3 is TGTGCCAGCAGTCCGAGCGGGCCCCTTGGGGCCAAAAACATTCAGTACTTC.

This clonotype was counted only a few times. V gene TRBV6-4 combines with J gene TRBJ2-7; 9 bases fit TRBD2. The CDR3 totals 18 residues. Germline V CDR1 and CDR2: MRHNA, SNTAGT. V was pared by 8 bases and J by 2 bases, with 19 bases of the junction left unmatched. This CDR3 reads CASPGEAVSGGQTYEQYF. CDR3 sequence (DNA): TGTGCCAGCCCCGGCGAGGCCGTCAGCGGGGGGCAGACCTACGAGCAGTACTTC.

This clonotype was observed many times. V and J are TRBV5-5 and TRBJ2-1, with 9 bases aligning to TRBD1. Germline trimming cut 4 bases from V and 4 bases from J; bases unmatched to any gene: 6. The CDR3 has 15 amino acids. The germline V gene encodes CDR1 SGHKS and CDR2 YYEKEE (reference sequence). The CDR3 coding sequence is TGTGCCAGCAGCGAAGGGACAGGGACATACAATGAGCAGTTCTTC. This translates into CASSEGTGTYNEQFF.

The sample holds many counts of this clonotype. V and J are TRBV29-1 and TRBJ2-5; tentatively, D is TRBD1 (7 bases). The CDR3 has 11 amino acids. In germline, CDR1 is SQVTM, CDR2 ANQGSEA. V lost 2 bases to trimming and J lost 11 bases, with 12 bases between them. The CDR3 sequence: CSVETGEVQYF. The CDR3 region has the DNA TGCAGCGTTGAAACAGGGGAGGTTCAGTACTTC.

The V call is TRBV28, the J call TRBJ2-5; TRBD1 might be the D (7 bases). TRBJ2-7 matches the DNA end more closely, so the J call is doubtful. The CDR3 loop spans 15 amino acids. The germline V gene has CDR1 MDHEN and CDR2 SYDVKM. This CDR3 is CASSPHEGGGDEQYF. The CDR3 DNA sequence: TGTGCCAGCAGCCCCCACGAAGGAGGGGGCGACGAGCAGTACTTC.

This clonotype has more than one count but fewer than ten. This chain connects TRBV20-1 to TRBJ2-3; possible D gene TRBD1, 6 bases. Looked up from germline, CDR1 is DFQATT and CDR2 is SNEGSKA (reference sequence). Trimming cost V 1 base and J 1 base, with 9 bases left between them. This CDR3 is built from 14 residues. In nucleotides, the CDR3 is TGCAGTGCTAGAGTGAGACAGGGCACAGATACGCAGTATTTT. The encoded protein is CSARVRQGTDTQYF.

This chain links TRBV3-1 with TRBJ2-7; 12 nucleotides line up with TRBD2. CDR3 size: 15 residues. CDR1 is LGHDT, CDR2 YNNKEL, per germline (reference sequence). V lost 0 bases to trimming and J lost 4 bases; unmatched junction nucleotides: 1. As DNA, the CDR3 is TGTGCCAGCAGCCAAGAGACTAGCGGGAGATACGAGCAGTACTTC. Translating it yields CASSQETSGRYEQYF.

The rearrangement uses TRBV5-1 and TRBJ1-1; weak D call: TRBD1 (6 bases). CDR1 SGHRS and CDR2 YFSETQ come from the germline V gene. This CDR3 has 14 amino acids. The V and J ends lost 0 bases and 2 bases respectively, with 8 bases between them. The CDR3 nucleotides read TGCGCCAGCAGCTTGGGGGGACATAACACTGAAGCTTTCTTT. The encoded protein is CASSLGGHNTEAFF.

The rearrangement uses TRBV7-2 and TRBJ2-5; perhaps TRBD2 as D (5 bases). The CDR3 is made up of 12 amino acids. The germline V gene has CDR1 SGHTA and CDR2 FQGNSA. The germline V and J ends were trimmed by 4 bases and 7 bases, with 10 bases remaining between them. The CDR3: CASSSRRGTQYF. The CDR3 bases are TGTGCCAGCAGCTCTCGTCGGGGGACCCAGTACTTC. Full variable domain (rest looked up from reference TRBV7-2 and TRBJ2-5): GAGVSQSPSNKVTEKGKDVELRCDPISGHTALYWYRQSLGQGLEFLIYFQGNSAPDKSGLPSDRFSAERTGGSVSTLTIQRTQQEDSAVYLCASSSRRGTQYFGPGTRLLVL.

This clonotype has a count of ten or more. This CDR3 reads CASSVSEHTYEQYF. CDR3 nucleotides: TGTGCCAGCAGCGTAAGCGAGCATACGTACGAGCAGTACTTC. The chain recombines TRBV9 with TRBJ2-7, with D unclear. Trimming cost V 1 base and J 4 bases, with 12 bases left between them. CDR3 length equals 14 residues. Germline CDR1 SGDLS, CDR2 YYNGEE.

In this sample, this clonotype turned up once. CDR3 coding DNA: TGTGCCAGCAGTCCCCCGGGACATACCCTAGCCAAAAACATTCAGTACTTC. It is translated as CASSPPGHTLAKNIQYF. The V gene is TRBV6-2 or TRBV6-3, the J gene TRBJ2-4, with D tentatively TRBD1 (6 bases). With 5 bases removed from V and 0 bases from J, the gap between germline ends came to 17 bases. CDR1 is MNHEY, CDR2 SVGEGT, per germline. The CDR3 has 17 amino acids.

V usage is TRBV5-1 and J usage is TRBJ2-2; D call uncertain. Germline CDR1 SGHRS, CDR2 YFSETQ. The CDR3 is 13 residues long. Trimming cost V 0 bases and J 6 bases, with 6 bases left between them. CDR3 protein: CASSLVYSGELFF. In DNA form, the CDR3 reads TGCGCCAGCAGCTTGGTTTATTCCGGGGAGCTGTTTTTT.

The chain joins TRBV5-1 to TRBJ1-4, with 7 bases lining up with TRBD1. The V gene's germline CDR1 is SGHRS and CDR2 YFSETQ. The CDR3 has 18 amino acids. V dropped 4 bases and J dropped 3; count of bases not matched to a gene: 15. The CDR3 loop is CASSRQGLTFGANEKLFF. Here the CDR3 DNA reads TGCGCCAGCAGCCGACAGGGTCTAACCTTCGGGGCTAATGAAAAACTGTTTTTT.

The CDR3 protein is CASRRGVSGSRIQYF. In nucleotides, the CDR3 is TGTGCCAGCAGGAGGGGGGTGAGCGGGAGCCGGATTCAGTACTTC. V gene TRBV2 combines with J gene TRBJ2-4; 8 bases fit TRBD2. After removal of 6 bases from V and 10 bases from J, the junction contained 14 bases not matched to a gene. The CDR3 spans 15 residues. Germline V gene data show CDR1 as SNHLY and CDR2 as FYNNEI.

V gene TRBV28 combines with J gene TRBJ2-7, with a tentative D call TRBD2 (5 bases). Germline CDR1 MDHEN, CDR2 SYDVKM. The CDR3 has 12 amino acids. Trimming cost V 0 bases and J 10 bases, with 10 bases left between them. The CDR3 protein is CASSLWGDEQYF. DNA of the CDR3: TGTGCCAGCAGTTTATGGGGAGATGAACAGTACTTC.

This chain joins TRBV4-1 and TRBJ1-2, with D perhaps TRBD1 (6 bases). V lost 0 bases and J lost 5, with 7 bases in between. The CDR3 spans 13 residues. Germline assignment: CDR1 MGHRA and CDR2 YSYEKL. The DNA for the CDR3 is TGCGCCAGCAGCCAAGAAAGGGGGTATGGCTACACCTTC. Translating gives CASSQERGYGYTF.

The rearrangement links TRBV12-3 or TRBV12-4 to TRBJ2-1; D perhaps matches TRBD1 (5 bases). The ends were cut back, 7 bases at V and 6 bases at J, with 16 bases in the middle. The CDR3 has 14 residues. The CDR3 sequence: CASNPTVGVNEQFF. The CDR3 DNA sequence: TGTGCCAGCAACCCGACGGTAGGGGTCAATGAGCAGTTCTTC.

This clonotype has more than one count but fewer than ten. This chain uses TRBV14 with TRBJ1-2; D gene ambiguous. The CDR3 covers 13 residues. V was pared by 0 bases and J by 8 bases, with 10 bases between. CDR1 and CDR2 (germline): SGHDN, FVKESK. The CDR3 spells CASSQDLSGGYTF. In nucleotides, the CDR3 is TGTGCCAGCAGCCAAGATCTCTCTGGAGGCTACACCTTC.

This chain connects TRBV7-9 to TRBJ2-3, with 7 bases lining up with TRBD1. V gave up 5 bases and J gave up 14 bases; unmatched junction bases: 13. Per germline, CDR1 SEHNR and CDR2 FQNEAQ (reference sequence). This CDR3 contains 13 residues. Here the CDR3 reads CASSPSRDRRRYF. The CDR3 bases are TGTGCCAGCAGCCCTTCCCGGGACAGAAGAAGGTATTTT.

About this clonotype itself: A much larger clone lies a single base off, so this may be a read error. The rearrangement uses TRBV4-2 and TRBJ2-5, with D tentatively TRBD1 or TRBD2 (5 bases each). Germline V gene lookup returns CDR1 LGHNA and CDR2 YNFKEQ. The CDR3 consists of 14 residues. CDR3 loop: CAGSQVGTQETQYF. DNA of the CDR3: TGTGCCGGCAGCCAAGTCGGGACCCAAGAGACCCAGTACTTC.

The chain has TRBV3-1 and TRBJ2-1; 9 bases are a match to TRBD2. CDR3 size: 16 residues. J lost 10 bases, V lost 0 bases, and 10 bases had no gene match. Germline CDR1 reads LGHDT; CDR2 reads YNNKEL (reference sequence). The CDR3 sequence is CASSQDLRGGRGEQFF. CDR3 coding DNA: TGTGCCAGCAGCCAAGATCTGCGGGGGGGCCGAGGGGAGCAGTTCTTC.

This chain uses TRBV29-1 with TRBJ1-2; 9 bases agree with TRBD1. V lost 6 bases, J lost 8 bases, and 7 bases stayed unmatched. This CDR3 has 12 amino acids. Germline-derived CDR1 and CDR2 are SQVTM and ANQGSEA. The CDR3 sequence is CSVGRQGEGYTF. CDR3 DNA sequence: TGCAGCGTAGGGAGACAGGGGGAAGGCTACACCTTC.

V usage is TRBV20-1 and J usage is TRBJ2-3; 7 bases are a match to TRBD2. Germline CDR1 and CDR2: DFQATT and SNEGSKA (reference sequence). The CDR3 is 16 amino acids. V lost 0 bases, J lost 4 bases, and 10 bases stayed unmatched. CDR3 in DNA: TGCAGTGCTAGAGATATCCAGGGTGGGAGGGCAGATACGCAGTATTTT. It is translated as CSARDIQGGRADTQYF.

CDR3 sequence: CASSLPGTVPSFF. The CDR3 region has the DNA TGTGCCAGCAGCTTGCCTGGGACAGTACCGAGTTTCTTT. This sequence joins TRBV5-5 and TRBJ1-1; 7 bases are a match to TRBD1. V dropped 1 base and J dropped 13; count of bases not matched to a gene: 10. Germline assignment: CDR1 SGHKS and CDR2 YYEKEE (reference sequence). The CDR3 runs to 13 residues.

This clonotype turned up a few times. V and J are TRBV18 and TRBJ2-7; D ambiguous. Germline V gives CDR1 KGHSH, CDR2 LQKENI. CDR3 length equals 16 residues. V was clipped by 1 base and J by 0 bases, with 13 bases between them. DNA for the CDR3: TGTGCCAGCTCACCACAGGGCTCGCCGAGCTCCTACGAGCAGTACTTC. This encodes CASSPQGSPSSYEQYF.